The entry below describes one T cell receptor (beta chain). Original analysis: Estimates of nucleated cell counts were drawn from the amplification of reference gene primers. The protocol was immunoSEQ multiplex PCR, while the TCRdb copy is restricted to in-frame clones and leaves out a portion. Clonal size and the V and J genes are those of that table, whereas D and trimming came from the DNA. The repertoire includes some 150,000 clones, 80% of them detected once, and 5% sits in the top ten. This entry comes from a study of blood T cell repertoires in COVID-19. On the study more broadly: COVID-19 samples from acute and convalescent phases originated in the United States, Italy and Spain. The cDNA or gDNA used as material had been derived from T cells, B-cell-depleted T cells, or PBMCs.

This CDR3 contains 12 residues. Germline CDR1 is SGHNT and CDR2 is YYREEE (reference sequence). V was clipped by 0 bases and J by 9 bases, with 9 bases between them. V is TRBV5-4 and J is TRBJ1-1, with a tentative D call TRBD1 (5 bases). The sequencing sample was made of peripheral blood. The clonotype was recovered from a woman aged 45 to 65 with acute or convalescent COVID-19. The CDR3 is CASSLEAGKAFF. CDR3 in DNA: TGTGCCAGCAGCTTGGAGGCAGGGAAAGCTTTCTTT.